This T cell receptor beta chain was captured in a study of T cells in Graves' hyperthyroidism and ophthalmopathy. Inclusion characteristics of ophthalmopathy patients comprised a Clinical Activity Score of at least 3, a NOSPECS grade of at least 4, and duration under 3 months. RNA transcripts served as the template for amplifying TCR beta CDR3 regions. The primer set for the first-round RT-PCR of the TCR CDR3 was HTBI. In TCRdb, the multiplex PCR reads were re-called with MiXCR into one record per CDR3 protein. The sample records some 500,000 distinct CDR3 sequences, roughly 16% being singletons. V was clipped by 4 bases and J by 5 bases, with 8 bases between them. The CDR3 consists of 12 residues.

This clonotype originated in a woman between 25 and 40 years old with Graves' ophthalmopathy. This sequence joins TRBV12-3 or TRBV12-4 and TRBJ1-1; D is unresolved. Sequences were obtained from blood. The CDR3 protein is CASSYMRTEAFF. The CDR3 region has the DNA TGTGCCAGCAGTTACATGAGGACTGAAGCTTTCTTT.